This T cell receptor (beta chain) was sequenced in a study of response to subunit inactivated influenza vaccine. V shed 0 bases and J 6 bases; nucleotides not matched to a gene: 7. Per germline, CDR1 SGHVS and CDR2 FQNEAQ. The CDR3 is 16 residues long. A single record per CDR3 protein comes from TCRdb applying MiXCR to the RT-PCR reads. The sample has hundreds of thousands of distinct CDR3 sequences; around 18% are singletons. This sequence originates from a man aged 50 to 59 who received an inactivated influenza vaccine. The chain joins TRBV7-8 to TRBJ2-1; 8 bases are shared with TRBD2. The source material was PBMCs from blood, sampled 4 to 6 days after vaccination. The CDR3 region has the DNA TGTGCCAGCAGCTTAGCGGGACTAGTTGACCCCAATGAGCAGTTCTTC. This codes for CASSLAGLVDPNEQFF.